This T cell receptor (beta chain) was recorded in a study of tissue T cells after allogeneic stem cell transplantation. Study-level findings and limits: Anatomically similar tissues had similar TCR repertoires within each patient. Some tissue clones might be persisting host cells; their alloreactivity or antigen specificity was not determined. Tissue-detected TCR repertoire was only partly captured by blood and spleen T cells.

The germline CDR1 and CDR2 sequences are KGHPV and FQNQEV (reference sequence). The CDR3 extends over 15 amino acids. Trimming cost V 4 bases and J 7 bases; bases outside gene matches: 7. Note on this clone: Its antigen remains unknown. Mouse names are used for the genes. The read comes to an end 1 residue before the CDR3 does, leaving the germline J gene to fill in the end.

Sequencing used immunoSEQ multiplex PCR; TCRdb keeps in-frame clones, though not all of them. The repertoire consists of 8,000 to 8,500 clones, with around half occurring once and the leading ten covering roughly 8.9%. This sample's time point: mouse harvest day 7 after allogeneic transplant. The graft held 10^6 splenic CD5+ T cells and 10^7 T-cell-depleted bone marrow cells. Mice had MHC-mismatched B6 into BALB/c GVHD, sampled day 7 or 14. The source material was gut tissue. This TCR was sampled from a female BALB/c mouse given C57BL/6 T cells with graft-versus-host disease after an allogeneic hematopoietic cell transplant. The chain links TRBV26 to TRBJ1-4, with TRBD1 matching over 9 bases. CDR3 sequence reads: CASSPPGQGGERLFF. The CDR3 bases that were read are TGTGCCAGCAGTCCCCCGGGACAGGGAGGCGAAAGATTATTT.